This T cell receptor (beta chain) was captured by sequencing in a study of graft-versus-host responses after intestinal transplantation. Turning to the study itself: Recipients obtained multivisceral, liver-intestinal, or isolated intestinal transplants. Tacrolimus plus steroids were given to all recipients for 3 to 4 years, preceded by anti-thymocyte globulin induction.

On this clone: What it binds is unknown.

The CDR3 contains 16 residues. Per germline, CDR1 SEHNR and CDR2 FQNEAQ (reference sequence). J was trimmed by 1 base and V by 5 bases; bases with no gene match: 7. General study points: The recipient marrow held GvH clones, and some of them showed up first in ileum or blood.

Here immunoSEQ multiplex PCR was the method, and the copy in TCRdb shows in-frame clones only, minus some. The sample lists roughly 19,000 clones, over 65% seen once, with about 8.8% in the top ten. To release intraepithelial and lamina propria lymphocytes, the graft tissue was processed. The sample consisted of ileum tissue, taken roughly three weeks after intestinal transplant. The sequence was collected from a human patient who received an intestinal transplant, so some T cells may come from the graft donor. The genes are TRBV7-9 and TRBJ2-2; TRBD2 matches 7 bases. The CDR3 sequence: CASSTPLAVNTGELFF. Here the CDR3 DNA reads TGTGCCAGCAGCACGCCCCTAGCGGTGAACACCGGGGAGCTGTTTTTT.